This record concerns one T cell receptor (beta chain) sequence. The sample is drawn from a study of blood T cell repertoires in COVID-19. The ends were cut back, 4 bases at V and 3 bases at J, with 10 bases in the middle. The CDR3 loop spans 13 amino acids. Germline-derived CDR1 and CDR2 are WSHSY and SAAADI. Method: immunoSEQ multiplex PCR; TCRdb's copy keeps in-frame clones and lacks some. Of over 400,000 clones listed, roughly nine tenths are singletons. This clonotype originated in a woman between 55 and 75 years old who had recovered from COVID-19. This chain joins TRBV10-2 and TRBJ2-7; tentative D call: TRBD1 (5 bases). Material for sequencing was PBMCs or T cells enriched from blood (not recorded which). This CDR3 is CASSADRDYEQYV. The CDR3 DNA reads as TGCGCCAGCAGTGCTGACAGAGACTACGAGCAGTACGTC.